The sequence of this T cell receptor beta chain was determined in a study of blood T cells in healthy people across ages. Study overall: Template switching retrieved approximately one barcoded beta molecule for each two T cells.

This clonotype was seen more than once but under ten times. Its antigen is not known. Study-level results: Roughly linear age-related decline in beta diversity appeared, significant by age 40.

V lost 4 bases and J lost 5; bases outside the gene matches: 10. The CDR3 runs to 16 residues. The germline V gene encodes CDR1 SGHNT and CDR2 YYREEE (reference sequence). PCR was performed a second time for roughly 7 to 12 cycles using a sample-barcoded 5' primer and a J-beta primer mix. In TCRdb, the 5' RACE reads were re-called with MiXCR into one record per CDR3 protein. The table lists 580,000 or so distinct CDR3 sequences, roughly 43% of them singletons. The J gene is TRBJ2-5, the V gene TRBV5-4, with 11 bases lining up with TRBD2. The sequencing input was blood. The sequence was obtained from a man older than 75 in good health. The CDR3 nucleotides read TGTGCCAGCAGCATTGGACTAGCGGGCGGTCTGGAGACCCAGTACTTC. Protein product: CASSIGLAGGLETQYF.